The TCR beta chain described here comes from a study of cytomegalovirus exposure and HLA in healthy donors. As regards this clone: Its antigen is undetermined.

The primer mix had 60 Vbeta and 13 Jbeta primers. TCRdb's copy holds only in-frame clones and misses some; the assay was immunoSEQ multiplex PCR. The table lists roughly 140,000 clones, more than 75% of them singletons. Unmatched junction bases numbered 12, after V lost 5 bases and J lost 5 bases. Per the germline V gene, CDR1 is SEHNR and CDR2 is FQNEAQ (reference sequence). This CDR3 spans 16 amino acids. The study's findings and limits: The classifier, whose performance was assessed in both the original and validation cohorts, reportedly diagnosed cytomegalovirus status with high specificity and sensitivity. A reported reduction in N-insertions relative to the roughly 710-donor mean was seen in an Asian-associated ancestry cluster in a later analysis.

Input material: PBMCs. The clonotype originates from a male donor in good health and CMV-seronegative. The chain recombines TRBV7-9 with TRBJ2-1; 7 nucleotides match TRBD1. The CDR3: CASSNHRGSVNNEQFF. The CDR3 DNA follows: TGTGCCAGCAGCAACCACAGGGGATCGGTCAACAATGAGCAGTTCTTC.